Below are 20 T cell receptor beta chains sequenced from a single sample in a study of blood T cell repertoires in COVID-19. The method was immunoSEQ multiplex PCR; TCRdb's version includes in-frame clones alone and lacks a portion of them. The table lists fewer than 350,000 clones, about nine tenths of them singletons, with 4.5% to 6.5% in the top ten. The sequenced sample consisted of PBMCs or T cells enriched from blood (not recorded which). These receptors all come from a man between 60 and 75 years old who had recovered from COVID-19.

The CDR3 DNA is TGCGCCAGCAGCCAAGAAGGGGGTTCACCCCTCCACTTT. The encoded protein is CASSQEGGSPLHF. The V call is TRBV4-3, the J call TRBJ1-6; TRBD1 might be the D (6 bases). Trimming pared 0 bases from V and 9 bases from J, leaving 6 bases between. This CDR3 is 13 amino acids long. The germline V gene has CDR1 LGHNA and CDR2 YSLEER.

J is TRBJ1-2 and V is TRBV3-1 (or the pseudogene TRBV3-2); D unresolved. Trimming removed 6 bases at V and 10 bases at J, with 15 bases between. The germline gives CDR1 LGHDT, CDR2 YNNKEL (reference sequence). This CDR3 spans 12 amino acids. The CDR3 region has the DNA TGTGCCAGCAGTCAGGTTAGAGGGTCCTACACCTTC. Translation: CASSQVRGSYTF.

The V gene is TRBV19, the J gene TRBJ1-5; TRBD1 agrees at 8 bases. The CDR3 has 14 amino acids. V lost 5 bases and J lost 6; bases outside the gene matches: 6. From germline, CDR1 is LNHDA and CDR2 SQIVND (reference sequence). In DNA form, the CDR3 reads TGTGCCAGTAGTTTCAGGGGGCAGGGTCAGCCCCAGCATTTT. Protein product: CASSFRGQGQPQHF.

The chain employs TRBV19 and TRBJ2-1, with 7 bases fitting TRBD2. The germline CDR1 and CDR2 sequences are LNHDA and SQIVND (reference sequence). CDR3 length equals 14 residues. V lost 6 bases and J lost 5; bases outside the gene matches: 7. The CDR3 sequence: CASRGLAANNEQFF. The CDR3 region has the DNA TGTGCCAGTAGGGGGCTAGCGGCAAACAATGAGCAGTTCTTC.

This chain links TRBV19 with TRBJ2-3; weak D call: TRBD1 (6 bases). V lost 4 bases to trimming and J lost 2 bases, with 10 bases between them. From germline, CDR1 is LNHDA and CDR2 SQIVND (reference sequence). CDR3 length equals 14 residues. CDR3 DNA: TGTGCCAGTAGTACCTGGACAGACACAGATACGCAGTATTTT. Translating gives CASSTWTDTDTQYF.

V is TRBV24-1 and J is TRBJ2-1; D is unresolved. Per the germline V gene, CDR1 is KGHDR and CDR2 is SFDVKD. Trimming removed 5 bases from V and 9 bases from J, with 16 bases in between. The length of the CDR3 is 14 residues. CDR3 protein: CATSGETAASEQFF. The CDR3 DNA sequence: TGTGCCACCAGTGGTGAGACCGCAGCGAGTGAGCAGTTCTTC.

V is TRBV5-4 and J is TRBJ2-2, with D maybe TRBD2 (6 bases). Germline assignment: CDR1 SGHNT and CDR2 YYREEE (reference sequence). V was trimmed by 0 bases and J by 0 bases, leaving 6 bases between them. The CDR3 length is 15 residues. The CDR3 region has the DNA TGTGCCAGCAGCTTGGGGAGGGCGAACACCGGGGAGCTGTTTTTT. It yields the protein CASSLGRANTGELFF.

This clone was detected only once. The V gene is TRBV5-1, the J gene TRBJ1-1; TRBD1 might be the D (6 bases). V lost 3 bases, J lost 4 bases, and 13 bases lay in between. Looked up from germline, CDR1 is SGHRS and CDR2 is YFSETQ. CDR3 length: 14 amino acids. Here the CDR3 reads CASSSQGTFTEAFF. In DNA, the CDR3 is TGCGCCAGCAGCTCACAGGGCACGTTCACTGAAGCTTTCTTT.

This rearrangement joins TRBV28 to TRBJ2-1; D is uncertain. The CDR3 length is 12 residues. V shed 6 bases and J shed 6 bases, with 9 bases lying between them. The germline V gene encodes CDR1 MDHEN and CDR2 SYDVKM. DNA for the CDR3: TGTGCCAGCAGCACGGGTGGCAATGAGCAGTTCTTC. The encoded protein is CASSTGGNEQFF.

The chain has TRBV6-2 or TRBV6-3 and TRBJ2-1, with TRBD1 matching 9 bases. CDR3 length: 17 residues. The germline CDR1 and CDR2 sequences are MNHEY and SVGEGT. The J segment lost 6 bases and the V segment lost 4 bases, leaving 13 bases of the junction unmatched. The CDR3 region has the DNA TGTGCCAGCAGTTTTGTACCGGGACAGGGTTCTGGCAATGAGCAGTTCTTC. Protein product: CASSFVPGQGSGNEQFF.

The chain uses TRBV7-6 and TRBJ2-2; TRBD1 might be the D (6 bases). Trimming stripped 5 bases from V and 4 bases from J, with 20 bases between. The CDR3 extends over 17 amino acids. Germline CDR1 SGHVS, CDR2 FNYEAQ. CDR3 DNA: TGTGCCAGCAGCCCGGCGACACAGGGAACGAGCACCGGGGAGCTGTTTTTT. Its translation is CASSPATQGTSTGELFF.

This clone appeared a few times. The V call is TRBV28, the J call TRBJ1-1; the D is unclear. The length of the CDR3 is 12 residues. The germline V gene has CDR1 MDHEN and CDR2 SYDVKM. V shed 4 bases and J shed 3 bases, with 6 bases lying between them. The CDR3 is CASSSTHTEAFF. In DNA form, the CDR3 reads TGTGCCAGCAGTTCTACTCACACTGAAGCTTTCTTT.

CDR3 loop: CASSLTQASTDTQYF. The CDR3 DNA follows: TGTGCCAGCAGCTTGACACAGGCAAGCACAGATACGCAGTATTTT. This chain links TRBV5-4 with TRBJ2-3, with TRBD1 as a possible D gene (5 bases). Trimming stripped 1 base from V and 0 bases from J, with 9 bases between. In germline, CDR1 is SGHNT, CDR2 YYREEE (reference sequence). This CDR3 region has 15 residues.

This clone appeared a few times. As DNA, the CDR3 is TGCGCCAGCAGCAGTCGGACAGGGAGCACAGATACGCAGTATTTT. Its protein is CASSSRTGSTDTQYF. The chain joins TRBV5-1 to TRBJ2-3; 8 nucleotides match TRBD1. The CDR3 is made up of 15 amino acids. The germline CDR1 and CDR2 sequences are SGHRS and YFSETQ. J lost 0 bases, V lost 4 bases, and 4 bases had no gene match. Variable domain in full (rest from reference TRBV5-1 and TRBJ2-3): KAGVTQTPRYLIKTRGQQVTLSCSPISGHRSVSWYQQTPGQGLQFLFEYFSETQRNKGNFPGRFSGRQFSNSRSEMNVSTLELGDSALYLCASSSRTGSTDTQYFGPGTRLTVL.

The chain carries TRBV7-3 and TRBJ1-2, with D tentatively TRBD1 (5 bases). The germline gives CDR1 SGHTA, CDR2 FQGTGA. The CDR3 runs to 14 residues. The ends were cut back, 2 bases at V and 4 bases at J, with 11 bases in the middle. As DNA, the CDR3 is TGTGCCAGCAGCTTAGCTCCAGGGTTCTATGGCTACACCTTC. The encoded protein is CASSLAPGFYGYTF. Drawing the rest from reference TRBV7-3 and TRBJ1-2, the complete variable domain is GAGVSQTPSNKVTEKGKYVELRCDPISGHTALYWYRQSLGQGPEFLIYFQGTGAADDSGLPNDRFFAVRPEGSVSTLKIQRTERGDSAVYLCASSLAPGFYGYTFGSGTRLTVV.

This clone was recorded once. CDR3 in amino acids: CASSPAGQPLGTEAFF. The DNA of the CDR3 is TGTGCCAGCTCACCAGCCGGACAACCCCTGGGGACTGAAGCTTTCTTT. The chain combines TRBV18 with TRBJ1-1, with D possibly being TRBD1 (5 bases). Looked up from germline, CDR1 is KGHSH and CDR2 is LQKENI. V shed 2 bases and J shed 5 bases, with 18 bases lying between them. This CDR3 region has 16 residues.

The rearrangement links TRBV19 to TRBJ2-6; the match to TRBD1 covers 11 bases. J gave up 1 base and V 10 bases, and 3 bases lay outside the gene matches. This CDR3 region has 15 residues. Germline V lookup: CDR1 LNHDA, CDR2 SQIVND (reference sequence). CDR3 DNA sequence: TGTGCCACCCGGGACAGGGGGTCTGGGGCCAACGTCCTGACTTTC. As protein: CATRDRGSGANVLTF.

The J gene is TRBJ1-3, the V gene TRBV28, with D possibly being TRBD1 (6 bases). Germline V gene lookup returns CDR1 MDHEN and CDR2 SYDVKM. The V end was cut by 6 bases, the J end by 2 bases, with 11 bases between. The CDR3 is 14 amino acids. The CDR3 DNA reads TGTGCCAGCAGCCCTAACAGGGCTGGAAACACCATATATTTT. Encoded protein: CASSPNRAGNTIYF.

The V and J genes are TRBV3-1 (or the pseudogene TRBV3-2) and TRBJ1-5; no firm D call. This CDR3 region has 13 residues. Germline loops: CDR1 LGHDT, CDR2 YNNKEL (reference sequence). The V end lost 1 base, the J end lost 5 bases, and 6 bases lay between the germline ends. CDR3 DNA sequence: TGTGCCAGCAGCCAAGTTGAGGATCAGCCCCAGCATTTT. Translated, it gives CASSQVEDQPQHF.

The J gene is TRBJ2-7, the V gene TRBV27, with TRBD1 as a possible D gene (6 bases). V was clipped by 6 bases and J by 3 bases, with 15 bases between them. The CDR3 is made up of 14 amino acids. CDR1 is MNHEY and CDR2 is SMNVEV in the germline V gene (reference sequence). The DNA of the CDR3 is TGTGCCAGCAGACTTATTGCGGACAGCTACGAGCAGTACTTC. This codes for CASRLIADSYEQYF.